The subject of this entry is one TCR beta chain. Antigen specificity is unknown. The sample originates from a study of T cell responses to AZD1222 COVID-19 vaccine. Some clones are missing from TCRdb's copy, which holds only in-frame ones; the method was immunoSEQ multiplex PCR. The sample has roughly 150,000 clones, roughly 86% seen once; the top ten hold roughly 5%. Study-level results: Donors were mostly white British, more females; clonal diversity possibly underestimated.

This clonotype originated in an adult in good health. Sequenced material: peripheral blood, taken on day 0 of AZD1222 vaccination.

The CDR3 is CASSQGSLSNQPQHF. CDR3 bases: TGTGCCAGCAGCCAAGGGTCACTTAGCAATCAGCCCCAGCATTTT. The chain recombines TRBV4-2 with TRBJ1-5; D is ambiguous. CDR1 and CDR2 from the germline V gene are LGHNA and YNFKEQ. V was pared by 1 base and J by 0 bases, with 7 bases between. The CDR3 has 15 residues.